The 6 T cell receptor beta chains below were found in one sample sequenced in a study of T cells in Graves' hyperthyroidism and ophthalmopathy. Amplification of TCR beta CDR3 regions used RNA as the template. The TCR CDR3 was amplified in a first-round RT-PCR using the HTBI primer set. TCRdb independently ran MiXCR on the multiplex PCR reads; one entry per CDR3 protein. The sample has around 600,000 distinct CDR3 sequences, approximately 42% seen once. The sample taken for sequencing was peripheral blood or thyroid tissue (not recorded which). Every receptor here comes from an adult man with Graves' disease, either hyperthyroidism or ophthalmopathy (not recorded which).

This clonotype was observed many times. J is TRBJ1-1 and V is TRBV7-6, with D uncertain. Trimming left V 1 base short and J 0 bases short, with 15 bases between. The CDR3 loop spans 17 amino acids. Per the germline V gene, CDR1 is SGHVS and CDR2 is FNYEAQ. CDR3 coding DNA: TGTGCCAGCAGCTTAGTTGTCACTGGGCAAGTGAACACTGAAGCTTTCTTT. Translating it yields CASSLVVTGQVNTEAFF.

J is TRBJ2-7 and V is TRBV6-1; no firm D call. V gave up 6 bases and J gave up 3 bases, with 9 bases separating them. The CDR3 has 12 amino acids. Looked up from germline, CDR1 is MNHNS and CDR2 is SASEGT. The CDR3 DNA is TGTGCCAGCAGACCCATGGTCTACGAGCAGTACTTC. This codes for CASRPMVYEQYF.

The CDR3 bases are TGTGCCACCAGTGATTTTAGGGGACGAGCCACCGGGGAGCTGTTTTTT. Its translation: CATSDFRGRATGELFF. V is TRBV24-1 and J is TRBJ2-2, with D perhaps given as TRBD1 or TRBD2 (5 bases each). This CDR3 is 16 amino acids long. Germline CDR1 is KGHDR and CDR2 is SFDVKD. V lost 1 base and J lost 4, with 12 bases in between.

J is TRBJ2-7 and V is TRBV11-2; 10 positions match TRBD1. The germline V gene encodes CDR1 SGHAT and CDR2 FQNNGV. V lost 4 bases, J lost 6 bases, and 18 bases stayed unmatched. This CDR3 is built from 18 residues. The CDR3 protein is CASSSLRGGRDRGLEQYF. Here the CDR3 DNA reads TGTGCCAGCAGCTCCCTTAGGGGCGGGCGGGACAGGGGCCTCGAGCAGTACTTC.

This clonotype has a handful of counts. This chain joins TRBV27 and TRBJ1-5, with D hard to call. The length of the CDR3 is 14 residues. The V end lost 6 bases, the J end lost 0 bases, and 9 bases lay between the germline ends. Germline loops: CDR1 MNHEY, CDR2 SMNVEV (reference sequence). Here the CDR3 DNA reads TGTGCCAGCAGGCTCGGGTATAGCAATCAGCCCCAGCATTTT. It yields the protein CASRLGYSNQPQHF.

V gene TRBV12-3 or TRBV12-4 combines with J gene TRBJ2-6; 7 nucleotides line up with TRBD1. J was trimmed by 0 bases and V by 3 bases; bases with no gene match: 5. The CDR3 length is 17 residues. DNA for the CDR3: TGTGCCAGCAGTTTGACAGGGCGCTTCTCTGGGGCCAACGTCCTGACTTTC. Its protein is CASSLTGRFSGANVLTF.